The TCR beta chain described here comes from a study of cytomegalovirus exposure and HLA in healthy donors. Across the whole study: Researchers previously reported finding 90 million to 130 million unique TCR beta sequences from about 170 million T cells. From donors who were HLA-typed, an early data release held about 85 million unique TCRs. General study results and limits: Near-uniform donor sequencing depth was presumed by presence/absence analyses.

The V gene lost 2 bases and the J gene lost 4 bases, with 4 bases spanning the gap. Germline V lookup: CDR1 ENHRY, CDR2 SYGVKD. CDR3 length: 12 residues. Primers included in the PCR were 60 Vbeta and 13 Jbeta primers. Sequenced by immunoSEQ multiplex PCR; TCRdb stores in-frame clones only, minus some. The data contain roughly 82,000 clones, 74% of them singletons. There are a few counts of this clone. Its specificity is unknown. Each of the donors was a healthy bone marrow donor. V is TRBV10-3 and J is TRBJ2-3; no firm D call. Sequencing used PBMCs. This receptor was identified in a woman aged 45-65 years in good health and CMV-seropositive. For the CDR3, the DNA is TGTGCCATCAGTGAGCAGTCAGATACGCAGTATTTT. This sequence encodes CAISEQSDTQYF.